These 18 T cell receptor beta chains were all obtained from the same sample, sequenced in a study of T cells after yellow fever vaccination. Using its own MiXCR run on the 5' RACE reads, TCRdb lists one record per CDR3 protein. The sample lists 310,000 or so distinct CDR3 sequences, approximately 3.8% seen once, with about a quarter in the top ten. Here the sequenced sample was PBMCs, taken on the day of the yellow fever booster vaccination. The origin of the receptors is a man younger than 35 who received the YFV17D yellow fever vaccine.

At least ten counts were recorded for this clonotype. The chain joins TRBV5-4 to TRBJ1-1; unclear D gene. The V gene's germline CDR1 is SGHNT and CDR2 YYREEE (reference sequence). V dropped 0 bases and J dropped 6 bases, with 18 bases sitting between them. This CDR3 region has 16 residues. In DNA form, the CDR3 reads TGTGCCAGCAGCTTGGCTCCCACAGTTCTTAATCCTGAAGCTTTCTTT. It codes for CASSLAPTVLNPEAFF.

Many counts were recorded for this clonotype. The chain recombines TRBV4-1 with TRBJ2-3; D unresolved. Trimming cost V 1 base and J 6 bases, with 14 bases left between them. CDR1 is MGHRA, CDR2 YSYEKL, per germline. The length of the CDR3 is 15 residues. The CDR3 DNA follows: TGCGCCAGCAGCCAAGGTACAGCGCCCTTGGATACGCAGTATTTT. This encodes CASSQGTAPLDTQYF.

This clonotype has just a few counts. The J gene is TRBJ2-7, the V gene TRBV29-1, with D maybe TRBD1 (6 bases). Germline CDR1 reads SQVTM; CDR2 reads ANQGSEA. The CDR3 is 13 residues long. The V end lost 4 bases, the J end lost 1 base, and 11 bases lay between the germline ends. CDR3 sequence reads: CSVGRGLSYEQYF. CDR3 coding DNA: TGCAGCGTTGGCAGGGGTCTGTCCTACGAGCAGTACTTC.

The V and J genes are TRBV11-2 and TRBJ2-5, with D perhaps matching TRBD2 (5 bases). The CDR3 is 15 amino acids. Trimming cost V 1 base and J 10 bases, with 19 bases left between them. Germline values: CDR1 SGHAT, CDR2 FQNNGV. The CDR3 bases are TGTGCCAGCAGCTTAGTGGTTCACCCAAGTCGGGACCAGTACTTC. As protein: CASSLVVHPSRDQYF.

This clonotype was detected only a few times. V gene TRBV29-1 combines with J gene TRBJ2-1, with D possibly being TRBD1 (5 bases). Germline lookup yields CDR1 SQVTM and CDR2 ANQGSEA. The CDR3 is made up of 13 amino acids. V lost 2 bases to trimming and J lost 5 bases, with 10 bases between them. The CDR3 DNA is TGCAGCGTTGAAAATTCCAGGGACAATGAGCAGTTCTTC. Amino acids: CSVENSRDNEQFF.

This clonotype was counted at least ten times. The chain combines TRBV5-1 with TRBJ2-4; 11 positions agree with TRBD2. The CDR3 is made up of 15 amino acids. Germline V CDR1 and CDR2: SGHRS, YFSETQ. Losses at the gene ends were 0 bases for V and 6 bases for J; bases not matched to a gene: 2. The CDR3 DNA is TGCGCCAGCAGCTTGGCTCTAGCGGGGGGAAACATTCAGTACTTC. It specifies CASSLALAGGNIQYF.

This chain uses TRBV2 with TRBJ2-7; 16 nucleotides agree with TRBD2. V dropped 10 bases and J dropped 6; count of bases not matched to a gene: 6. Germline CDR1 reads SNHLY; CDR2 reads FYNNEI. The CDR3 has 14 residues. This CDR3 is CATPGLAGGREQYV. CDR3 DNA: TGTGCCACCCCGGGACTAGCGGGGGGGCGCGAGCAGTACGTC.

The genes are TRBV20-1 and TRBJ1-1, with TRBD1 matching over 7 bases. The CDR3 has 14 amino acids. The V and J ends lost 6 bases and 6 bases, in that order; junction bases with no gene match: 13. Germline CDR1 DFQATT, CDR2 SNEGSKA (reference sequence). This CDR3 is CSASPGQVRAEAFF. CDR3 DNA sequence: TGCAGTGCCTCCCCCGGACAGGTTAGGGCTGAAGCTTTCTTT.

This clonotype was detected many times. The chain couples TRBV7-2 to TRBJ2-5; possible D gene TRBD2, 6 bases. CDR3 size: 15 residues. V shed 8 bases and J shed 1 base, with 17 bases lying between them. From germline, CDR1 is SGHTA and CDR2 FQGNSA. The DNA of the CDR3 is TGTGCCAGCTCCCCCGCGGGGTATATCCAAGAGACCCAGTACTTC. It translates to CASSPAGYIQETQYF.

This clonotype occurred many times. V is TRBV11-2 and J is TRBJ2-5, with D possibly being TRBD1 (6 bases). Trimming left V 1 base short and J 5 bases short, with 14 bases between. Germline V gene lookup returns CDR1 SGHAT and CDR2 FQNNGV. The CDR3 sequence is 15 residues long. DNA for the CDR3: TGTGCCAGCAGCTTAGTACAGGGAGATTTGGAGACCCAGTACTTC. It translates to CASSLVQGDLETQYF. The full variable domain, its missing parts supplied by reference TRBV11-2 and TRBJ2-5, is EAGVAQSPRYKIIEKRQSVAFWCNPISGHATLYWYQQILGQGPKLLIQFQNNGVVDDSQLPKDRFSAERLKGVDSTLKIQPAKLEDSAVYLCASSLVQGDLETQYFGPGTRLLVL.

The chain employs TRBV27 and TRBJ2-5, with 8 nucleotides matching TRBD2. CDR3 length equals 13 residues. The ends lost 3 bases at V and 12 bases at J; junction bases unmatched: 9. Germline loops: CDR1 MNHEY, CDR2 SMNVEV (reference sequence). The CDR3 DNA is TGTGCCAGCAGTTTCAGCGGGGGCAGGACAGAGTACTTC. Translation gives CASSFSGGRTEYF.

This clonotype was counted only a few times. The chain couples TRBV7-2 to TRBJ2-2; 7 bases are a match to TRBD1. The V segment lost 5 bases and the J segment 3 bases; nucleotides outside the gene matches: 6. The CDR3 length is 15 residues. CDR1 SGHTA and CDR2 FQGNSA come from the germline V gene. The CDR3 DNA is TGTGCCAGCAGCCCAAGGGGGCTTCACACCGGGGAGCTGTTTTTT. Protein product: CASSPRGLHTGELFF. The whole variable domain, filled in from reference TRBV7-2 and TRBJ2-2, reads GAGVSQSPSNKVTEKGKDVELRCDPISGHTALYWYRQSLGQGLEFLIYFQGNSAPDKSGLPSDRFSAERTGGSVSTLTIQRTQQEDSAVYLCASSPRGLHTGELFFGEGSRLTVL.

This clonotype has ten or more counts. J is TRBJ2-3 and V is TRBV5-1, with a tentative D call TRBD2 (5 bases). V was cut by 4 bases and J by 3 bases, with 15 bases left in between. The CDR3 is made up of 15 amino acids. Germline V gene sequence: CDR1 SGHRS, CDR2 YFSETQ. This chain's CDR3 is CASSHGNTGTDTQYF. The CDR3 coding sequence is TGCGCCAGCAGCCACGGGAATACCGGGACAGATACGCAGTATTTT.

CDR3 sequence reads: CSVEAGQRTEAFF. CDR3 DNA sequence: TGCAGCGTTGAGGCAGGACAGCGCACTGAAGCTTTCTTT. The V call is TRBV29-1, the J call TRBJ1-1; weak D call: TRBD1 (6 bases). The V end lost 3 bases, the J end lost 4 bases, and 12 bases lay between the germline ends. The CDR3 is made up of 13 amino acids. Germline V gene data show CDR1 as SQVTM and CDR2 as ANQGSEA.

The sample holds many counts of this clonotype. V usage is TRBV10-3 and J usage is TRBJ2-7, with TRBD1 matching over 9 bases. The CDR3 runs to 12 residues. The germline gives CDR1 ENHRY, CDR2 SYGVKD. V lost 10 bases, J lost 3 bases, and 4 bases stayed unmatched. The CDR3 DNA is TGTGCCACCTCGGGACAGGGCTACGAGCAGTACGTC. It encodes CATSGQGYEQYV.

The CDR3 bases are TGCGCCAGCAGCCAAGTGGCACAGAAAGAGACCCAGTACTTC. It codes for CASSQVAQKETQYF. The gene calls are TRBV4-1 and TRBJ2-5; no firm D call. The CDR3 runs to 14 residues. V was shortened by 1 base and J by 3 bases, with 9 bases between the two germline ends. Germline assignment: CDR1 MGHRA and CDR2 YSYEKL.

This clonotype came up a few times. This chain links TRBV25-1 with TRBJ1-1; tentative D call: TRBD1 (6 bases). The germline V gene has CDR1 MGHDK and CDR2 SYGVNS. The CDR3 totals 11 residues. V gave up 6 bases and J gave up 12 bases, with 14 bases separating them. The CDR3 sequence: CASSEGGATFF. The DNA of the CDR3 is TGTGCCAGCAGCGAGGGGGGCGCGACTTTCTTT. Supplemented by reference TRBV25-1 and TRBJ1-1, the full variable domain reads EADIYQTPRYLVIGTGKKITLECSQTMGHDKMYWYQQDPGMELHLIHYSYGVNSTEKGDLSSESTVSRIRTEHFPLTLESARPSHTSQYLCASSEGGATFFGQGTRLTVV.

This clonotype was counted between two and nine times. The chain links TRBV20-1 to TRBJ2-7; 8 positions match TRBD2. Germline V gene data show CDR1 as DFQATT and CDR2 as SNEGSKA (reference sequence). V was clipped by 6 bases and J by 6 bases; unmatched bases: 10. The CDR3 length is 13 residues. The CDR3 DNA follows: TGCAGTGCCTCCGGGACTAGACCCCCCGAGCAGTACTTC. Translation gives CSASGTRPPEQYF.